The source of this T cell receptor (beta chain) is a study of T cell responses to AZD1222 COVID-19 vaccine. Whole-study context: Pooling covered second doses at about 4 or about 12 weeks. General study findings and limits: Possibly, clonal diversity was underestimated; donors were largely white British and included more females. No day 14 peak samples; only post-peak repertoires were characterized.

Germline CDR1 is MDHEN and CDR2 is SYDVKM. V lost 6 bases, J lost 0 bases, and 11 bases lay in between. CDR3 size: 15 residues. Profiling relied on immunoSEQ multiplex PCR, and the TCRdb table lists in-frame clones only, not all of them. The data contain approximately 150,000 clones, about nine tenths of them singletons. This clone appeared once. Its antigen is undetermined. The chain combines TRBV28 with TRBJ1-4; D not resolved. The sequence was collected from an adult in good health. Sequences were derived from peripheral blood, sampled on day 0 of AZD1222 vaccination. CDR3 coding DNA: TGTGCCAGCAGCGAAAACGGGCCAACTAATGAAAAACTGTTTTTT. Residues: CASSENGPTNEKLFF. Combining the CDR3 with reference TRBV28 and TRBJ1-4 gives the whole variable domain DVKVTQSSRYLVKRTGEKVFLECVQDMDHENMFWYRQDPGLGLRLIYFSYDVKMKEKGDIPEGYSVSREKKERFSLILESASTNQTSMYLCASSENGPTNEKLFFGSGTQLSVL.